This TCR beta chain was documented in a study of T cell repertoires in ileal Crohn's disease. Of note for this clone: Antigen: not known.

Findings of the study overall: Postoperative endoscopy occurred within one year, median approximately 7.5 months. Endoscopic recurrence occurred in every patient whose clonality exceeded 26.8%.

Time point indicated: neoterminal ileum biopsy at postoperative endoscopy, about 6 months after surgery. Here immunoSEQ multiplex PCR was the method, and the copy in TCRdb shows in-frame clones only, minus some. The table lists 55,000 to 65,000 clones, about 88% of them singletons. In germline, CDR1 is SGHNT, CDR2 YYREEE (reference sequence). CDR3 size: 13 residues. V lost 7 bases to trimming and J lost 2 bases, with 7 bases between them. This rearrangement joins TRBV5-4 to TRBJ2-6; D remains unclear. The origin of this receptor is an adult with Crohn's disease. Sequenced material: ileal tissue. The CDR3 nucleotides read TGTGCCAGCTTTTCAGCTGGGGCCAACGTCCTGACTTTC. This sequence encodes CASFSAGANVLTF. Supplemented by reference TRBV5-4 and TRBJ2-6, the full variable domain reads ETGVTQSPTHLIKTRGQQVTLRCSSQSGHNTVSWYQQALGQGPQFIFQYYREEENGRGNFPPRFSGLQFPNYSSELNVNALELDDSALYLCASFSAGANVLTFGAGSRLTVL.